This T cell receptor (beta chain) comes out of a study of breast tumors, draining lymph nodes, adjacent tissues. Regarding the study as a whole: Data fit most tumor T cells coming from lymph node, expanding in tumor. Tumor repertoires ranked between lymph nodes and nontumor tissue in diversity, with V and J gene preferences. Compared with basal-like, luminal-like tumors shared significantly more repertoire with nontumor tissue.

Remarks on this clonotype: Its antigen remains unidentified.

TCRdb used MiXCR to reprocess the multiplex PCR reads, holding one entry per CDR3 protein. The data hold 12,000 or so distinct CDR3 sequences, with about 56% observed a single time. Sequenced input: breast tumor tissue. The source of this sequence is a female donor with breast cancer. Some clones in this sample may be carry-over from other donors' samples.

CDR3 DNA: TGTGCCAGCAGGTTGGGGCTCTACAATGAAAAACTGTTTTTT. This sequence encodes CASRLGLYNEKLFF. This chain connects TRBV12-3 or TRBV12-4 to TRBJ1-4; D possibly corresponds to TRBD1 (5 bases). The CDR3 consists of 14 residues. Trimming removed 6 bases at V and 5 bases at J, with 13 bases between.